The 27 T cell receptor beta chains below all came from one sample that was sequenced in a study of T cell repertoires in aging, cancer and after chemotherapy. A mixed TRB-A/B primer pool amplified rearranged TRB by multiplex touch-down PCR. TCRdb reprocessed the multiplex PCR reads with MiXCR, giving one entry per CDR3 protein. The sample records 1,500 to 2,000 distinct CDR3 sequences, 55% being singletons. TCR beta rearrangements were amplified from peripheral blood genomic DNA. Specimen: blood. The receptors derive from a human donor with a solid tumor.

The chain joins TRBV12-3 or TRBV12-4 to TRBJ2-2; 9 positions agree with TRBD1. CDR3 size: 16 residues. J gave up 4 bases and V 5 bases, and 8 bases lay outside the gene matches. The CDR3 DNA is TGTGCCAGCAGTCAGGACAGGGGAGAGGGCACCGGGGAGCTGTTTTTT. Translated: CASSQDRGEGTGELFF.

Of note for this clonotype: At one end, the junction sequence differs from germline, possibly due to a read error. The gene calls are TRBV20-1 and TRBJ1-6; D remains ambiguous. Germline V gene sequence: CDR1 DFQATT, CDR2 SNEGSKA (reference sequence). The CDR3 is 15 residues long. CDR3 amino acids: CSARGRILYNSPLHF. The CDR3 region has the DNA TGCAGTGCCAGAGGCAGGATCTTATATAATTCACCCCTCCACTTT.

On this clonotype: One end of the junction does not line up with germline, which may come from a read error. The DNA for the CDR3 is TGTGCCAGCAGTGACCCCGTGCGCGGGGCCTACGAGCAGTACTTT. Translating it yields CASSDPVRGAYEQYF. V usage is TRBV28 and J usage is TRBJ2-7, with a possible D match to TRBD2 (6 bases). The CDR3 extends over 15 amino acids. Germline CDR1 reads MDHEN; CDR2 reads SYDVKM. Filled out from reference TRBV28 and TRBJ2-7, the complete variable domain reads DVKVTQSSRYLVKRTGEKVFLECVQDMDHENMFWYRQDPGLGLRLIYFSYDVKMKEKGDIPEGYSVSREKKERFSLILESASTNQTSMYLCASSDPVRGAYEQYFGPGTRLTVT.

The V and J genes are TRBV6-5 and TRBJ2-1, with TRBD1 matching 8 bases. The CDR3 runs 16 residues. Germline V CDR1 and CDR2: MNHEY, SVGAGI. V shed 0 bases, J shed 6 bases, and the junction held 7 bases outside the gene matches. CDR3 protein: CASSYSAQGASNEQFF. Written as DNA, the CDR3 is TGTGCCAGCAGTTACTCGGCTCAGGGGGCAAGCAATGAGCAGTTCTTC.

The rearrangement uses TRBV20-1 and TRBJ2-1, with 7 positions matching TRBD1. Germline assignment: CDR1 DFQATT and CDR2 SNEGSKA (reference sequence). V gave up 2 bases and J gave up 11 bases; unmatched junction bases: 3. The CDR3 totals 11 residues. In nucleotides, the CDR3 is TGCAGTGCTAGATTACAGGGGCAGCAGTTCTTC. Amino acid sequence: CSARLQGQQFF.

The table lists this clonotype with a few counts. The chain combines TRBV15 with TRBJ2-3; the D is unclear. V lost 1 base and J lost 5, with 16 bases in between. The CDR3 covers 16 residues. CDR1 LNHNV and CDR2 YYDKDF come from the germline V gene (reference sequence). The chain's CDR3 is CATSRGLRPQGDTQYF. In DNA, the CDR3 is TGTGCCACCAGCAGAGGCTTGAGACCCCAAGGAGATACGCAGTATTTT.

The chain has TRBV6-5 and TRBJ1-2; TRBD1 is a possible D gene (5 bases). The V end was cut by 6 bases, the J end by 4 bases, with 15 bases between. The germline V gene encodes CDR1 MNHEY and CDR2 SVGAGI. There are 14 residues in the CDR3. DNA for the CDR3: TGTGCCAGCAGCCAGGACATAAGGTTCTATGGCTACACCTTC. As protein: CASSQDIRFYGYTF.

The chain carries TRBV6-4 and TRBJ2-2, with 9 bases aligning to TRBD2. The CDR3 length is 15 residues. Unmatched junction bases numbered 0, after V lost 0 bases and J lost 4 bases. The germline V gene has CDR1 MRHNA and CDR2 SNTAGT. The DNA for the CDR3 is TGTGCCAGCAGTGACTCTAGCGGGAGCACCGGGGAGCTGTTTTTT. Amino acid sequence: CASSDSSGSTGELFF.

Here the CDR3 DNA reads TGTGCCATCAGTGAGTCGCCAGGGGAGACCCAGTACTTC. Its translation: CAISESPGETQYF. V usage is TRBV10-3 and J usage is TRBJ2-5, with a possible D match to TRBD1 (5 bases). Germline-derived CDR1 and CDR2 are ENHRY and SYGVKD. With 0 bases removed from V and 5 bases from J, the gap between germline ends came to 7 bases. The length of the CDR3 is 13 residues.

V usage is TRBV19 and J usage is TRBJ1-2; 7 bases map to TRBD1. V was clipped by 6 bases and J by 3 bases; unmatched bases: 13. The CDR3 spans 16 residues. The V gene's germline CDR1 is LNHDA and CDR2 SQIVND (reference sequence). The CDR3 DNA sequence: TGTGCCAGTAGAGGGGGCGCCGGTAGAACTGACTATGGCTACACCTTC. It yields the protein CASRGGAGRTDYGYTF. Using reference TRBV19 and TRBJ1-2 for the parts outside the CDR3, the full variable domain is DGGITQSPKYLFRKEGQNVTLSCEQNLNHDAMYWYRQDPGQGLRLIYYSQIVNDFQKGDIAEGYSVSREKKESFPLTVTSAQKNPTAFYLCASRGGAGRTDYGYTFGSGTRLTVV.

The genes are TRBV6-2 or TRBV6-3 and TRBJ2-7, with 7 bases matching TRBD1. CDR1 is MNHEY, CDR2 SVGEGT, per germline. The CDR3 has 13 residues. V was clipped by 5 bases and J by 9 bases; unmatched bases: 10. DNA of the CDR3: TGTGCCAGCAGTAACCATGAAGGGGGCGGGCAGTACTTC. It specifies CASSNHEGGGQYF.

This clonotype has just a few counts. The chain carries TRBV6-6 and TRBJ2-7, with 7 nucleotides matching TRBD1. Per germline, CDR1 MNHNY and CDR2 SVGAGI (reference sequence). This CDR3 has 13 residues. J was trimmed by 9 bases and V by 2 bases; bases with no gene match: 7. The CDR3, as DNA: TGTGCCAGCAGTTACCATGAAGGGGGCGGGCAGTACTTC. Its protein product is CASSYHEGGGQYF.

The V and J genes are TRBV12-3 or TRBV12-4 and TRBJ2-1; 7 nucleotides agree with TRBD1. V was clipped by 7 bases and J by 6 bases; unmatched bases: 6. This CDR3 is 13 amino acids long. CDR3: CASTRAGGNEQFF. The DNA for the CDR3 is TGTGCCAGCACTCGCGCAGGGGGCAATGAGCAGTTCTTC.

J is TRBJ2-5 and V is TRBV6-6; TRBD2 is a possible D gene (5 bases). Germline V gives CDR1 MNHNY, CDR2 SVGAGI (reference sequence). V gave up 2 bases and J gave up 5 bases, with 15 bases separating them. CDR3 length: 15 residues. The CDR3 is CASSYPGSQRETQYF. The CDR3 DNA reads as TGTGCCAGCAGTTACCCGGGATCCCAGAGGGAGACCCAGTACTTC.

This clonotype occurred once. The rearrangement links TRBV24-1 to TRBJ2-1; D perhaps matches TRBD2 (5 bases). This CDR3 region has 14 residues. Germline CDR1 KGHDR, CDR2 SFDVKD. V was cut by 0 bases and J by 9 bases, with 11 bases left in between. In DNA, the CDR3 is TGTGCCACCAGTGATTTGACGGAGGCACCTGAGCAGTTCTTC. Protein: CATSDLTEAPEQFF.

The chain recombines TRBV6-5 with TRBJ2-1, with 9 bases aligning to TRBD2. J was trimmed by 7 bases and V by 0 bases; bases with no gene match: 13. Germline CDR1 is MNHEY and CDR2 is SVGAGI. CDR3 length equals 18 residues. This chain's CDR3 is CASSYSASSGMSGNEQFF. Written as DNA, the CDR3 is TGTGCCAGCAGTTACTCCGCCTCTAGCGGGATGAGTGGGAATGAGCAGTTCTTC.

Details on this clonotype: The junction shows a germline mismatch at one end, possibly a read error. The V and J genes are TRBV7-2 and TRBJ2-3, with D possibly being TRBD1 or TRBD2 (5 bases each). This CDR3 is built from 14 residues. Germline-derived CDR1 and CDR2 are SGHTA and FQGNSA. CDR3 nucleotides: TGTGTCAGCAGCCAGGGACCCGACGGATATACGCAGTATTTT. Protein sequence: CVSSQGPDGYTQYF.

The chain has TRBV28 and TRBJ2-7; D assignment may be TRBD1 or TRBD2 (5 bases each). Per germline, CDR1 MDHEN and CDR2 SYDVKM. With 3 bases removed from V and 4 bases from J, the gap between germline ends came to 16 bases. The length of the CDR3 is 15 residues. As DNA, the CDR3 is TGTGCCAGCAGTTTCGGGCCGGGACCGACTTACGAGCAGTACTTC. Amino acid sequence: CASSFGPGPTYEQYF.

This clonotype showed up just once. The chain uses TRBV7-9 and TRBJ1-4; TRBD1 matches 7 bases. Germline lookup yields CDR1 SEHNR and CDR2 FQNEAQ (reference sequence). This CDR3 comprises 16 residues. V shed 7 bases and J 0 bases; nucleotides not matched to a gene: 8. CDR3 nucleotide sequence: TGTGCCAGCACAGTACAGACAGGGTCAACTAATGAAAAACTGTTTTTT. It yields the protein CASTVQTGSTNEKLFF.

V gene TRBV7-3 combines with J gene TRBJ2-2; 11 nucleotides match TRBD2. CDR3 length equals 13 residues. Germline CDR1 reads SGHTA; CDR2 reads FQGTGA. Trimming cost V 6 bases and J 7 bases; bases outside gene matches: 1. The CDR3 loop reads CASRGLADGELFF. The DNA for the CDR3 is TGTGCCAGCAGGGGACTAGCGGACGGGGAGCTGTTTTTT.

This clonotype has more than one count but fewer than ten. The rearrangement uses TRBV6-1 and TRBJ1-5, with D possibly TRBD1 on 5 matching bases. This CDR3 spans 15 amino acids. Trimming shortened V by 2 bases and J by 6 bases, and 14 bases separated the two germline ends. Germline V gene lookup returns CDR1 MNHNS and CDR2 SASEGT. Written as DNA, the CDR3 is TGTGCCAGCAGTGAAAACGGTCAGGGTGGTCAGCCCCAGCATTTT. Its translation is CASSENGQGGQPQHF.

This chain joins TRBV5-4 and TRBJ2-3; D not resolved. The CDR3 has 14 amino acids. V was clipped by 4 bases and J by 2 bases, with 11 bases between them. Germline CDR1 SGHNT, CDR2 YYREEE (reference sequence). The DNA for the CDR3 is TGTGCCAGCAGCCCAGCGATTTACACAGATACGCAGTATTTT. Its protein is CASSPAIYTDTQYF.

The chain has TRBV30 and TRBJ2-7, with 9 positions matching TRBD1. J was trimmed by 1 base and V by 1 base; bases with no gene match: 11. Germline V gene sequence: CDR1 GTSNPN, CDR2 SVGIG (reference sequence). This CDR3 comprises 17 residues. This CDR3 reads CAWSEPGRTGASYEQYF. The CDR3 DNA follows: TGTGCCTGGAGTGAACCGGGCAGGACAGGGGCATCCTACGAGCAGTACTTC.

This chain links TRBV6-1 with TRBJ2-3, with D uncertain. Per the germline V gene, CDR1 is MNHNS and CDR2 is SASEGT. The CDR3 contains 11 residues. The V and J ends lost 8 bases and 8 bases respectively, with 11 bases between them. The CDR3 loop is CASQIRSTQYF. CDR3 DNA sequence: TGTGCCAGCCAAATAAGGAGTACGCAGTATTTT.

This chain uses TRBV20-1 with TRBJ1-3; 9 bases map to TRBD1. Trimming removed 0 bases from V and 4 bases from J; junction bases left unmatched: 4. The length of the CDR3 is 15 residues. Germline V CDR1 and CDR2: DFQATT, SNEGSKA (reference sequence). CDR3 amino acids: CSARDDRGSGNTIYF. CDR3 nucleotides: TGCAGTGCTAGAGACGACAGGGGGTCGGGAAACACCATATATTTT.

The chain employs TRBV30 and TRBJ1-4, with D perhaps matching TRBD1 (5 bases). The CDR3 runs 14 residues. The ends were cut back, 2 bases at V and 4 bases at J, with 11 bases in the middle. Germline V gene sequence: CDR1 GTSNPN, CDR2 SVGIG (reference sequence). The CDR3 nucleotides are TGTGCCTGGAGTTTAGGGACTTTTAATGAAAAACTGTTTTTT. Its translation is CAWSLGTFNEKLFF.

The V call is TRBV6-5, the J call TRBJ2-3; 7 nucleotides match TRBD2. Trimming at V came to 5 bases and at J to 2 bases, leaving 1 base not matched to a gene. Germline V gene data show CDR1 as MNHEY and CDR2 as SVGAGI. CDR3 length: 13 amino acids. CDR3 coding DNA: TGTGCCAGCAGTACTAGCGCCACAGATACGCAGTATTTT. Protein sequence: CASSTSATDTQYF.